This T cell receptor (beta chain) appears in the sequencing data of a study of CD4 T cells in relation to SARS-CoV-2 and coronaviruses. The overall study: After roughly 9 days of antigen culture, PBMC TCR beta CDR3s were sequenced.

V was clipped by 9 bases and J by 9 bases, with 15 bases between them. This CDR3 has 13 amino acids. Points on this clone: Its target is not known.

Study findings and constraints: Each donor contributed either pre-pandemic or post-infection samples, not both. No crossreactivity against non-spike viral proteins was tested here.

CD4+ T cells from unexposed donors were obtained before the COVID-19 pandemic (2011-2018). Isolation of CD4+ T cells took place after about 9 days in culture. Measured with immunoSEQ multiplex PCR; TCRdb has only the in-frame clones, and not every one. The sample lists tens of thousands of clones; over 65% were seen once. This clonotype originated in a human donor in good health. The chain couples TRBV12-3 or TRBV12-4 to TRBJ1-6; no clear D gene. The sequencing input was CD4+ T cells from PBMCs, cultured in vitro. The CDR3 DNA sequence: TGTGCCAGTCAGCACCCGGATTTTTCACCCCTCCACTTT. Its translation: CASQHPDFSPLHF.